A selection of T cell receptor beta chains follows, all from one sample in a study of blood T cell repertoires in COVID-19. Profiled with immunoSEQ multiplex PCR; TCRdb holds only in-frame clones, not every one. The repertoire holds approximately 500,000 clones, approximately 88% seen once, with roughly 7.4% in the top ten. Sequences were obtained from peripheral blood. The receptors shown here come from a woman aged 45-65 years with COVID-19, enrolled during active disease. Each CDR3 is given with its conserved first and last residue. The D gene is left open where the match is weak. A row's size may be missing; if present it is once, few, many or a size class.

CDR3 protein: CASSLVLRTDRVDSPLHF
CDR3 DNA: TGCGCCAGCAGCTTGGTTTTAAGGACCGACAGGGTCGATTCACCCCTCCACTTT
clone size: -
CDR3 length: 18
J gene: TRBJ1-6
V gene: TRBV5-1
D gene: TRBD1

CDR3 protein: CASSDWGGSSYNSPLHF
CDR3 DNA: TGTGCCAGCAGTGATTGGGGGGGGAGCTCCTATAATTCACCCCTCCACTTT
clone size: -
CDR3 length: 17
J gene: TRBJ1-6
V gene: TRBV6-1
D gene: -

CDR3 protein: CACSKAGTGASSGNTIYF
CDR3 DNA: TGTGCCTGCTCCAAGGCCGGGACAGGGGCTAGCTCTGGAAACACCATATATTTT
clone size: -
CDR3 length: 18
J gene: TRBJ1-3
V gene: TRBV30
D gene: TRBD1

CDR3 protein: CASKGAHTEAFF
CDR3 DNA: TGTGCCAGCAAGGGGGCCCACACTGAAGCTTTCTTT
clone size: once
CDR3 length: 12
J gene: TRBJ1-1
V gene: TRBV2
D gene: TRBD1

CDR3 protein: CASSGRPWETEAFF
CDR3 DNA: TGTGCCAGCAGCGGACGGCCCTGGGAGACTGAAGCTTTCTTT
clone size: -
CDR3 length: 14
J gene: TRBJ1-1
V gene: TRBV9
D gene: -

CDR3 protein: CAWSAVTYEQYF
CDR3 DNA: TGTGCCTGGAGCGCAGTTACCTACGAGCAGTACTTC
clone size: -
CDR3 length: 12
J gene: TRBJ2-7
V gene: TRBV30
D gene: -

CDR3 protein: CASSDRGGTTDTQYF
CDR3 DNA: TGTGCCAGCAGTGATCGCGGGGGGACCACAGATACGCAGTATTTT
clone size: -
CDR3 length: 15
J gene: TRBJ2-3
V gene: TRBV2
D gene: TRBD2

CDR3 protein: CASSPPGQGSEQYF
CDR3 DNA: TGTGCCAGCAGCCCGCCGGGACAGGGTTCCGAGCAGTACTTC
clone size: -
CDR3 length: 14
J gene: TRBJ2-7
V gene: TRBV3-1/TRBV3-2
D gene: TRBD1

CDR3 protein: CASSPRGADYNEKLFF
CDR3 DNA: TGTGCCAGCTCACCACGAGGCGCAGACTATAATGAAAAACTGTTTTTT
clone size: -
CDR3 length: 16
J gene: TRBJ1-4
V gene: TRBV18
D gene: -

CDR3 protein: CASSTRGVSGANVLTF
CDR3 DNA: TGCGCCAGCAGTACCAGGGGGGTCTCTGGGGCCAACGTCCTGACTTTC
clone size: -
CDR3 length: 16
J gene: TRBJ2-6
V gene: TRBV10-2
D gene: -

CDR3 protein: CASSPGNPNYGYTF
CDR3 DNA: TGCGCCAGCAGCCCGGGTAACCCTAACTATGGCTACACCTTC
clone size: -
CDR3 length: 14
J gene: TRBJ1-2
V gene: TRBV5-1
D gene: -

CDR3 protein: CASSWGRDGYTF
CDR3 DNA: TGTGCCAGCAGTTGGGGGAGGGATGGCTACACCTTC
clone size: -
CDR3 length: 12
J gene: TRBJ1-2
V gene: TRBV12-3/TRBV12-4
D gene: -

CDR3 protein: CASSQGLNTIYF
CDR3 DNA: TGTGCCAGCAGTCAGGGGTTGAACACCATATATTTT
clone size: few
CDR3 length: 12
J gene: TRBJ1-3
V gene: TRBV12-3/TRBV12-4
D gene: -

CDR3 protein: CASSTTGANEQYF
CDR3 DNA: TGTGCCAGTAGTACGACAGGGGCCAACGAGCAGTACTTC
clone size: -
CDR3 length: 13
J gene: TRBJ2-7
V gene: TRBV19
D gene: TRBD1

CDR3 protein: CASSSPNNYYEQYF
CDR3 DNA: TGTGCCAGCAGCTCCCCCAATAACTACTACGAGCAGTACTTC
clone size: few
CDR3 length: 14
J gene: TRBJ2-7
V gene: TRBV5-4
D gene: -

CDR3 protein: CASSLGGTNQPQHF
CDR3 DNA: TGTGCCAGCAGCCTGGGCGGGACCAATCAGCCCCAGCATTTT
clone size: few
CDR3 length: 14
J gene: TRBJ1-5
V gene: TRBV28
D gene: -

CDR3 protein: CASSPGEGGRGTEAFF
CDR3 DNA: TGCGCCAGCAGCCCAGGAGAGGGGGGGCGAGGGACTGAAGCTTTCTTT
clone size: -
CDR3 length: 16
J gene: TRBJ1-1
V gene: TRBV5-1
D gene: -

CDR3 protein: CASSEGPRRLFF
CDR3 DNA: TGTGCCAGCAGTGAAGGTCCCCGTAGGCTGTTTTTT
clone size: -
CDR3 length: 12
J gene: TRBJ2-2
V gene: TRBV6-1
D gene: -

CDR3 protein: CASSPRGGFYNEQFF
CDR3 DNA: TGTGCCAGCAGTCCGAGGGGGGGTTTTTACAATGAGCAGTTCTTC
clone size: once
CDR3 length: 15
J gene: TRBJ2-1
V gene: TRBV6-5
D gene: -

CDR3 protein: CASSPMIGPQHF
CDR3 DNA: TGTGCCAGCAGCCCCATGATCGGGCCCCAGCATTTT
clone size: -
CDR3 length: 12
J gene: TRBJ1-5
V gene: TRBV14
D gene: -